The TCR beta chain under discussion was sequenced for a study of patients and donors after allogeneic stem cell transplantation. Via MiXCR, TCRdb re-called the RT-PCR reads, giving one row per CDR3 protein. The sample contains about 230,000 distinct CDR3 sequences, 11% to 15% of which appear only once. This clonotype was recorded at least ten times. Germline V gene sequence: CDR1 SNHLY, CDR2 FYNNEI. V lost 5 bases, J lost 4 bases, and 8 bases lay in between. The CDR3 has 12 residues. The sample taken for sequencing was blood, either unsorted or a sorted T cell fraction (not recorded which). This rearrangement joins TRBV2 to TRBJ1-2; TRBD1 is a possible D gene (5 bases). This TCR came from a human donor who was either an allogeneic HSCT recipient or a stem cell or donor lymphocyte infusion donor (not recorded which). It is not recorded whose cells these are; they may come from a transplant donor. DNA for the CDR3: TGTGCCAGCAGTACCGACAGCTATGGCTACACCTTC. Translating it yields CASSTDSYGYTF.